This passage covers 3 T cell receptor beta chains from one sample sequenced in a study of blood T cell repertoires in COVID-19. Libraries were prepared by immunoSEQ multiplex PCR; TCRdb keeps only in-frame clonotypes and omits some of them. The data show just over 250,000 clones, approximately 86% seen once. The sample taken for sequencing was peripheral blood. These receptor sequences come from a man aged 35 to 55 who had recovered from COVID-19.

J is TRBJ2-1 and V is TRBV6-6, with D perhaps TRBD2 (6 bases). CDR1 is MNHNY and CDR2 is SVGAGI in the germline V gene (reference sequence). The V end lost 6 bases, the J end lost 6 bases, and 18 bases lay between the germline ends. This CDR3 comprises 15 residues. The CDR3, as DNA: TGTGCCAGCAGAAGGAGCGGGTCCCCCAGCAATGAGCAGTTCTTC. Translation gives CASRRSGSPSNEQFF.

The CDR3 protein is CSAGGTGWGEQYF. The CDR3, as DNA: TGCAGCGCCGGGGGGACAGGGTGGGGCGAGCAGTACTTC. This chain connects TRBV29-1 to TRBJ2-7; 9 bases line up with TRBD1. This CDR3 region has 13 residues. J was trimmed by 6 bases and V by 7 bases; bases with no gene match: 10. The germline gives CDR1 SQVTM, CDR2 ANQGSEA.

This rearrangement joins TRBV29-1 to TRBJ2-7; 10 nucleotides line up with TRBD2. The trim removed 3 bases at V and 2 bases at J, leaving 1 base unmatched. Germline loops: CDR1 SQVTM, CDR2 ANQGSEA. The CDR3 extends over 13 amino acids. As DNA, the CDR3 is TGCAGCGTTGAGAGCGGGAGGGCCTACGAGCAGTACTTC. Its protein is CSVESGRAYEQYF.